This T cell receptor (beta chain) was sequenced in a study of PD-1 blockade in classical Hodgkin lymphoma. Study observations and caveats: Whereas CD4+ TCR diversity had risen significantly by C4D1, CD8+ TCR diversity had not.

With regard to this clone: What it recognizes is unknown.

TCRdb's copy holds only in-frame clones and misses some; the assay was immunoSEQ multiplex PCR. This table holds some 15,000 clones, roughly 80% found once. Brentuximab vedotin exposure varied among the patients, all of whom had relapsed after autologous stem cell transplantation. The germline V and J ends were trimmed by 0 bases and 0 bases, with 5 bases remaining between them. From germline, CDR1 is MNHEY and CDR2 SMNVEV (reference sequence). The CDR3 extends over 15 amino acids. The receptor was isolated from a human donor with classical Hodgkin lymphoma. This chain links TRBV27 with TRBJ2-2; unclear D gene. This material consisted of peripheral blood mononuclear cells (PBMCs), taken at baseline. This CDR3 is CASSLSFPNTGELFF. The CDR3 bases are TGTGCCAGCAGTTTATCGTTTCCGAACACCGGGGAGCTGTTTTTT.